The clone carrying this T cell receptor beta chain was observed a single time. What it binds is unknown. From 450 to 550 ng total RNA, TCR beta cDNA was generated with a primer in the constant region. Nested multiplex PCR, run for three rounds with slightly modified ARM-PCR, yielded TCR beta libraries. Each of the first two PCR rounds ran roughly 9 cycles with TRBV1-TRBV30 forward and C-beta reverse primers. Each CDR3 protein is one row after TCRdb ran MiXCR on the multiplex PCR reads. The data show fewer than 350,000 distinct CDR3 sequences, about 65% seen once. The sample comes from a study of tumor-infiltrating lymphocytes in primary liver carcinoma. Study-wide points: Bulk unsorted material prevented CD4+ and CD8+ repertoire comparison.

Unsorted whole blood yielded blood RNA, and germline DNA was extracted as well. About 4 milliliters of peripheral blood were drawn presurgically. There are 14 residues in the CDR3. Germline V gene lookup returns CDR1 GTSNPN and CDR2 SVGIG (reference sequence). J lost 3 bases, V lost 4 bases, and 8 bases had no gene match. The origin of this receptor is a man aged 35 to 55 with primary liver carcinoma and hepatitis B virus infection. The sample comprised peripheral blood. J is TRBJ2-7 and V is TRBV30, with TRBD2 matching 8 bases. The CDR3 region is CAWTLGGGIYEQYF. The CDR3 bases are TGTGCCTGGACCCTAGGCGGGGGGATCTACGAGCAGTACTTC.